This T cell receptor beta chain came from a study of blood T cell repertoires in COVID-19 (TCRdb year 2020). Turning to the overall study: Samples from collaborators originated in the United States, Italy and Spain and spanned both the acute and convalescent phases of COVID-19. Nearly every sample came with metadata listing a de-identified subject ID, COVID-19 status, age in years and sex. A freely available public database, intended as a resource for researchers studying the immune response to SARS-CoV-2, is where the repertoires were released. The dataset comprised deeply sampled blood TCRbeta repertoires from subjects exposed to, actively infected with, or recovered from COVID-19. Where available, HLA class I and class II types were obtained from metadata supplied by the sample provider rather than from assay-based typing. The samples were drawn from two sources: the first 160 participants of the ongoing ImmuneRACE study, and approximately 1,300 subjects contributed by 6 global collaborators. The material from the prospective study consisted of cDNA or gDNA derived from T cells, B-cell-depleted T cells, or PBMCs.

Collaborating institutions collected whole blood in K2EDTA tubes following their own protocols. For TCRbeta analysis, collaborators shipped samples as frozen whole blood, isolated PBMCs, or DNA extracted from either of those sample types. What the authors observed across the whole study: The quantity of clinical and demographic metadata differed by source and by participant and was supplied without curation.

TCRbeta CDR3 regions were amplified from genomic DNA by means of the immunoSEQ Assay, a bias-controlled multiplex PCR. Regarding the original processing steps: Within the assay, amplification of reference gene primers was used to estimate how many nucleated cells each sample contained. Sequence reads were collapsed and filtered to measure the absolute abundance of every unique TCRbeta CDR3 rearrangement. For each sample, productive Simpson clonality was calculated as the square root of Simpson's diversity index across productive rearrangements. Held by TCRdb, this immuneACCESS table contains in-frame sequences only and omits some clones. Under half of the omission traces to an unresolved V gene where checked; the cause of the rest is unknown. V, J and clone size are taken as reported in that table, and D and trimming were inferred from the DNA itself. For this sample the table gives roughly 140,000 clones, of which 81% were detected only once. Roughly 8.8% of the sample comes from the top ten.

V is clipped by 0 bases and J by 2 bases, and the sequence between their germline boundaries is 9 bases long. The germline V gene encodes CDR1 SGDLS and CDR2 YYNGEE. The cysteine opens and the phenylalanine closes a CDR3 of 14 amino acids. The kept DNA is CDR3 alone, 42 bases in frame from the first base. This clone was detected once. Its antigen is still unknown. No base quality values were provided; no much bigger clone lies one nucleotide off. The identical CDR3 is also encoded by other nucleotide sequences in the sample. The TCR sequence derives from a human donor with acute or convalescent COVID-19. The donor label of this sample is uncertain. Rearrangement joined TRBV9 to TRBJ2-7; TRBD1 could be the D gene, as 6 bases match. Sequenced: peripheral blood. Read as DNA, the sequence is TGTGCCAGCAGCGTAGGAGGGGGTACCTACGAGCAGTACTTC. This sequence encodes CASSVGGGTYEQYF. Extended through the reference TRBV9 and TRBJ2-7 proteins, this CDR3 yields the full variable domain: DSGVTQTPKHLITATGQRVTLRCSPRSGDLSVYWYQQSLDQGLQFLIQYYNGEERAKGNILERFSAQQFPDLHSELNLSSLELGDSALYFCASSVGGGTYEQYFGPGTRLTVT.